This passage covers 20 T cell receptor beta chains from one sample sequenced in a study of blood T cell repertoires in COVID-19. Sequencing was performed with immunoSEQ multiplex PCR; in TCRdb, only in-frame clones are kept and a portion is missing. The sample consists of approximately 260,000 clones, around 85% of them appearing once. Sequencing was performed on peripheral blood. These TCRs come from a woman aged 40 to 50 with active or convalescent COVID-19.

The chain employs TRBV5-6 and TRBJ2-5, with 7 bases that match TRBD2. Germline V gene data show CDR1 as SGHDT and CDR2 as YYEEEE. The CDR3 is 15 residues long. The trim removed 3 bases at V and 9 bases at J, leaving 14 bases unmatched. For the CDR3, the DNA is TGTGCCAGCAGCTCGACGGACATAGCGGGTGCGTCCCAGTACTTC. This translates into CASSSTDIAGASQYF.

V and J are TRBV19 and TRBJ1-1, with D unresolved. In germline, CDR1 is LNHDA, CDR2 SQIVND (reference sequence). The CDR3 contains 14 residues. The V end was cut by 4 bases, the J end by 10 bases, with 19 bases between. CDR3 loop: CASSTSGGYVGAFF. The DNA of the CDR3 is TGTGCCAGTAGTACGTCGGGTGGGTACGTGGGAGCTTTCTTT.

This clone was counted once. The V and J genes are TRBV3-1 (or the pseudogene TRBV3-2) and TRBJ2-1; weak D call: TRBD2 (6 bases). V was shortened by 1 base and J by 9 bases, with 13 bases between the two germline ends. CDR3 length equals 14 residues. Per germline, CDR1 LGHDT and CDR2 YNNKEL (reference sequence). The CDR3 DNA reads TGTGCCAGCAGCCAAGTGCGGGGTTCTGGTGAGCAGTTCTTC. Amino acids: CASSQVRGSGEQFF.

The chain is built from TRBV15 and TRBJ1-3; TRBD1 matches 7 bases. The CDR3 spans 12 residues. The germline V gene has CDR1 LNHNV and CDR2 YYDKDF (reference sequence). Trimming at V came to 6 bases and at J to 8 bases, leaving 4 bases not matched to a gene. Here the CDR3 DNA reads TGTGCCACCAGTGACAGGGCTGACACCATATATTTT. Its translation: CATSDRADTIYF.

The J gene is TRBJ1-5, the V gene TRBV5-5, with TRBD1 matching over 8 bases. Germline CDR1 and CDR2: SGHKS and YYEKEE (reference sequence). J lost 6 bases, V lost 4 bases, and 6 bases had no gene match. The CDR3 consists of 14 residues. The CDR3, as DNA: TGTGCCAGCAGCCGACAGGGGATCGGTCAGCCCCAGCATTTT. Translation gives CASSRQGIGQPQHF.

This chain links TRBV29-1 with TRBJ2-1; maybe TRBD1 (5 bases). The CDR3 totals 13 residues. V shed 4 bases and J shed 5 bases, with 12 bases lying between them. Germline CDR1 and CDR2: SQVTM and ANQGSEA. The DNA for the CDR3 is TGCAGCGTTGGACAGTCAATAAACAATGAGCAGTTCTTC. This codes for CSVGQSINNEQFF.

The chain is built from TRBV30 and TRBJ1-1; 8 bases line up with TRBD1. The CDR3 has 14 amino acids. CDR1 is GTSNPN, CDR2 SVGIG, per germline (reference sequence). Losses at the gene ends were 0 bases for V and 5 bases for J; bases not matched to a gene: 5. The DNA for the CDR3 is TGTGCCTGGAGTGTACTCAGGGGGCTGACTGAAGCTTTCTTT. Translated: CAWSVLRGLTEAFF.

The chain recombines TRBV29-1 with TRBJ1-1; TRBD1 agrees at 8 bases. The CDR3 is 12 amino acids. Germline V lookup: CDR1 SQVTM, CDR2 ANQGSEA. V trimming: 4 bases; J trimming: 4 bases; junction bases outside the gene matches: 2. The CDR3 spells CSVGTGSTEAFF. The CDR3 DNA reads TGCAGCGTTGGGACAGGGAGCACTGAAGCTTTCTTT.

V is TRBV20-1 and J is TRBJ1-4; a possible D gene is TRBD1 (5 bases). V was pared by 6 bases and J by 8 bases, with 10 bases between. Per the germline V gene, CDR1 is DFQATT and CDR2 is SNEGSKA (reference sequence). CDR3 length: 11 amino acids. CDR3 nucleotides: TGCAGTGCCAAAAGACAGGAAAAACTGTTTTTT. Protein: CSAKRQEKLFF.

The chain recombines TRBV19 with TRBJ1-1; tentative D call: TRBD1 (6 bases). The CDR3 totals 11 residues. Germline-derived CDR1 and CDR2 are LNHDA and SQIVND (reference sequence). Trimming took off 6 bases at V and 8 bases at J, with 10 bases between the two ends. CDR3 nucleotide sequence: TGTGCCAGTAGGGGGGCGGGCGAAGCTTTCTTT. This codes for CASRGAGEAFF.

The J gene is TRBJ1-2, the V gene TRBV5-5, with TRBD1 matching over 10 bases. V trimming: 0 bases; J trimming: 7 bases; junction bases outside the gene matches: 6. The CDR3 contains 15 residues. Germline V lookup: CDR1 SGHKS, CDR2 YYEKEE (reference sequence). In DNA form, the CDR3 reads TGTGCCAGCAGCTTGGGGAGGGACAGGGGATCTGGCTACACCTTC. It codes for CASSLGRDRGSGYTF.

The sample holds a few counts of this clone. This CDR3 is CASSQSWGHNQPQHF. DNA for the CDR3: TGCGCCAGCAGTCAATCGTGGGGCCACAATCAGCCCCAGCATTTT. This chain connects TRBV23-1 to TRBJ1-5; tentative D call: TRBD1 (5 bases). TRBV23-1 belongs to the ORF category, with a function that is uncertain. This CDR3 has 15 amino acids. Trimming took 0 bases from V and 3 from J, leaving 9 bases between them.

The chain is built from TRBV6-1 and TRBJ2-5; D is unclear. Trimming stripped 0 bases from V and 4 bases from J, with 24 bases between. This CDR3 comprises 19 residues. Germline CDR1 and CDR2: MNHNS and SASEGT. In DNA, the CDR3 is TGTGCCAGCAGTGAAGCGACACTTGGTAGACCTCTAATCCGAGAGACCCAGTACTTC. Its protein is CASSEATLGRPLIRETQYF.

This clone was seen at least ten times. The chain couples TRBV7-2 to TRBJ2-5; tentative D call: TRBD2 (5 bases). The germline gives CDR1 SGHTA, CDR2 FQGNSA. The CDR3 consists of 13 residues. The ends were cut back, 5 bases at V and 2 bases at J, with 9 bases in the middle. This chain's CDR3 is CASSVRTQETQYF. CDR3 DNA: TGTGCCAGCAGCGTCCGGACTCAAGAGACCCAGTACTTC.

The V call is TRBV28, the J call TRBJ1-4; 10 nucleotides align to TRBD1. V shed 6 bases and J 7 bases; nucleotides not matched to a gene: 8. The CDR3 is 15 residues long. CDR1 is MDHEN, CDR2 SYDVKM, per germline. This CDR3 reads CASREGGQGSEKLFF. The DNA of the CDR3 is TGTGCCAGCAGAGAAGGGGGACAGGGGAGTGAAAAACTGTTTTTT.

The chain uses TRBV28 and TRBJ2-3; 9 nucleotides align to TRBD2. Germline values: CDR1 MDHEN, CDR2 SYDVKM. The CDR3 runs 18 residues. V lost 6 bases and J lost 7; bases outside the gene matches: 20. In DNA form, the CDR3 reads TGTGCCAGCAGGACTCCTGTGGCTAGCGGGGACGGCCTCAATACGCAGTATTTT. Translation gives CASRTPVASGDGLNTQYF.

This clone was seen only once. The same CDR3 can be traced to other DNA sequences in this sample. The chain combines TRBV9 with TRBJ2-1; 11 bases agree with TRBD1. V was clipped by 2 bases and J by 4 bases; unmatched bases: 2. Germline V gene data show CDR1 as SGDLS and CDR2 as YYNGEE. The CDR3 has 15 residues. DNA of the CDR3: TGTGCCAGCAGCGTGGGACAGGGGGTGTACAATGAGCAGTTCTTC. Translation gives CASSVGQGVYNEQFF.

V is TRBV28 and J is TRBJ1-1; tentatively, D is TRBD1 (5 bases). The CDR3 has 13 amino acids. Trimming stripped 6 bases from V and 5 bases from J, with 13 bases between. Germline V gene data show CDR1 as MDHEN and CDR2 as SYDVKM. CDR3 region: CASRGGGGTEAFF. In DNA, the CDR3 is TGTGCCAGCAGGGGGGGAGGTGGGACTGAAGCTTTCTTT.

The chain has TRBV5-1 and TRBJ2-3, with 7 bases identical to TRBD2. Germline values: CDR1 SGHRS, CDR2 YFSETQ. The CDR3 runs 14 residues. With 4 bases clipped from V and 5 bases from J, the junction kept 7 bases outside the gene matches. CDR3 nucleotides: TGCGCCAGCAGCCCTAACGGCGGGGGAGATACGCAGTATTTT. This translates into CASSPNGGGDTQYF.

V and J are TRBV28 and TRBJ2-4; 7 bases line up with TRBD2. V shed 3 bases and J 9 bases; nucleotides not matched to a gene: 8. Germline values: CDR1 MDHEN, CDR2 SYDVKM. The CDR3 is 14 residues long. The CDR3 loop reads CASSFAAGVAIQYF. CDR3 DNA sequence: TGTGCCAGCAGTTTCGCGGCGGGGGTCGCCATTCAGTACTTC.